The present entry profiles one T cell receptor (beta chain) with its context. This clone was observed a single time. Its target antigen remains unknown. Nothing much larger sits one base from this clone, and base qualities are not available. This record belongs to a study of cytomegalovirus exposure and HLA in healthy donors (dated by TCRdb to 2017 to 2019). The study in broad terms: An earlier analysis of approximately 640 of the donors reported roughly 270 Gb of sequence data and approximately 110 million unique TCR beta sequences from 190 million or so T cells. Around 320 gigabases of sequencing data and tens of millions of unique TCR sequences were included in an early release covering around 600 HLA-typed donors. The genetic ancestry cluster associated with self-reported Caucasian donors included 81% of the roughly 360 genotyped donors. The study aimed to test whether cataloging public T cell receptors could reveal signatures of past pathogen exposure. The study used immunosequencing to profile the T cell repertoires of approximately 630 subjects and linked those repertoires to cytomegalovirus serostatus. A separate validation cohort of about 110 different subjects was used in addition to the 666-subject first cohort. The study combined high-throughput TCR immunosequencing, statistical association of individual TCRs with disease status, and machine learning to predict cytomegalovirus infection status. A later analysis re-analyzed previously published TCR beta repertoires from several hundred donors and added high-resolution HLA genotyping to study TCR occurrence patterns. The later analysis used no new phenotypic data to find candidate immune exposures, relying instead on TCR beta sequences and their occurrence across donors. In an earlier analysis of roughly 600 of the donors, high-throughput TCR beta sequencing was used to judge whether each TCR beta V gene segment behaved as functional or pseudogenic. Donor age, sex, ethnicity and CMV serostatus were collected together with the repertoire data. A later genetic analysis used genome-wide SNP genotypes for about 65% of the 666 donors, treating that subset as a discovery cohort. Every discovery cohort repertoire had been produced on one sequencing platform. HLA typing included class I and class II loci at four-digit resolution. The number of typed donors differed by locus: about 620-640 for A, B, C, DRB1 and DQB1; 500 to 550 for DQA1; 600 to 610 for DPA1; and some 430 for DPB1. Several DR-DQ haplotypes were treated as single units for association and clustering because of strong linkage in the cohort. Among about 400 genotyped donors of the cohort, an average of around 220,000 unique TCR beta nucleotide sequences was sequenced per donor, of which about 18% were non-productive. The study at large found these results: An earlier analysis of 450 to 750 of the donors showed that most TCR beta V segments appeared in productive rearrangements either about 87% or about 30% of the time, which broadly matched IMGT annotations. When HLA alleles, especially DR and DQ, strongly co-occurred, TCR associations were difficult to assign to individual alleles. The study gave a list of more than 150 TCR beta chains associated with cytomegalovirus. Correlated functional status among segregating V segments might reflect linkage disequilibrium, but an unknown experimental factor could not be ruled out. Compared with the roughly 710-donor mean, donors in an Asian-associated ancestry cluster had fewer N-insertions in productive TCRs, according to a later genetic analysis. Specific HLA alleles were associated with 16,951 TCR beta sequences at a false discovery rate of 0.05 in a later analysis. Several of the top co-occurrence clusters appeared to be linked to parvovirus B19, influenza, CMV and Epstein-Barr virus, according to a later analysis. For the cohort, immune exposure information was limited to CMV serostatus. V-gene and J-gene trimming of TCR beta chains was associated with a missense DCLRE1C variant in a later genetic analysis, and the association was replicated in an independent cohort. Because counts were too low, around 18 rarely observed V segments, including chromosome 9 orphons, were left out of the earlier analysis of 587 of the donors. Roughly uniform sequencing depth across donors was assumed in presence/absence analyses, although this assumption may not hold. Compared with equally common non-associated chains, HLA-associated TCR beta chains in a later analysis were more clonally expanded and had lower generation probabilities. According to a later analysis, TCR association rates differed among HLA loci, with DRB1 alleles showing the most associated TCRs and HLA-C alleles showing the fewest. The authors suggested that the approach could potentially be generalized to other disease states and immunological phenotypes. The classifier was reported to diagnose cytomegalovirus status with high specificity and sensitivity in both the original and validation cohorts. Most CMV-associated TCR beta chains appeared to be HLA-restricted in a later analysis, and the HLA associations seemed to be driven largely by CMV exposure. The cohort was sequenced for TCR beta chains only, and without alpha or paired-chain data the features that could be detected were limited. Across donors, most TCR sequences were observed very rarely, whereas some public TCRs were present in many individuals. Because some donors lacked HLA typing at each locus, the association tests relied only on the typed subset. A few of the identified cytomegalovirus-associated TCR beta chains were confirmed in vitro to be specific for cytomegalovirus antigens. The 87-base-pair reads could not distinguish some IMGT-functional V segments, including TRBV6-2 and TRBV6-3, so those segments were excluded. A group of highly shared sequence variants was considered likely to be a technical artifact of the sequencing pipeline. A further reported finding was that TCR beta sequences accurately predicted the HLA-A and HLA-B alleles for most subjects in the first cohort.

Library prep was done by the immunoSEQ multiplex PCR assay. For the multiplex PCR, a mixture combining 60 forward primers for TCR Vbeta segments and 13 reverse primers for TCR Jbeta segments was used. A multiplex PCR assay on genomic DNA amplified the CDR3 region of rearranged TCR beta genes. The amplified TCR beta libraries were sequenced on the Illumina HiSeq System as 87-base-pair reads. Regarding the original processing steps: Across the roughly 640 repertoires, a later analysis counted 80 million or so unique TCR beta chains, around 10 million of which were shared by at least two donors. Raw reads were error-corrected and collapsed into unique sequences by a nearest-neighbor algorithm in which closely related sequences were merged to remove PCR and sequencing errors. Alignment of CDR3 sequences to IMGT reference sequences was used to assign V, D and J gene segments. Each retained sequence needed at least a six-nucleotide match to both a V gene segment and a J gene segment. A rearrangement counted as productive if the CDR3 had no stop codons and remained in frame with V and J, and every other rearrangement counted as non-productive. Following IMGT convention, CDR3 was defined as the stretch from the second conserved V-encoded cysteine up to the conserved J-encoded phenylalanine. Sequences without an unambiguous match to a single V gene segment were excluded from the earlier analysis of 500 to 700 of the donors. In an earlier analysis of a few hundred of the donors, V segments were called functional above 56.7% productive rearrangements and were called segregating when the between-donor standard deviation exceeded 5%. A statistical classification framework was built for diagnosing cytomegalovirus status from the catalog of TCR beta chain sequences. In a later analysis, V and J genes were assigned by comparing TCR nucleotide sequences against IMGT/GENE-DB human TR gene sequences. A later analysis assigned CDR3 sequences and most-parsimonious VDJ recombination scenarios with the TCRdist pipeline. In a later analysis, each TCR beta chain was defined by its CDR3 amino acid sequence together with its V-gene family, and reads without a unique V-gene family were excluded. As a way to deal with suspected cross-contamination and a sequencing artifact, a later analysis dropped roughly 620 nucleotide sequences that were highly shared and had low generation probability. A later analysis calculated a clonal expansion index for each public chain from normalized within-repertoire ranks of inferred template counts. In a later analysis, generation probabilities were computed using a VDJ recombination model fitted to out-of-frame rearrangements, and the results were checked against IGoR. Hypergeometric tests were used in a later analysis to score TCR-TCR, TCR-HLA and TCR-CMV co-occurrence, with a repertoire-size bias correction applied to the TCR pairs. False discovery rates were estimated in a later analysis by permuting HLA or CMV assignments 20 times. In a later analysis, co-occurring TCRs were grouped using DBSCAN, with TCRdist sequence similarity added in when clustering inside HLA-allele-positive subsets. Co-occurrence clustering excluded repertoires with fewer than 30,000 or more than 120,000 public chains, plus five with anomalous nucleotide sharing. TCRdb mirrors the immuneACCESS table, restricted to in-frame sequences. Some clones are absent from its copies; in checked studies, under half trace to an unresolved V gene, and the reason for the others is unknown. V and J calls and clone size are given by that table; D and trimming were obtained from the DNA. This sample holds about 100,000 clones; about 68% were observed only once. Roughly 13% of the sample belongs to the ten largest clones.

The cohort was made up of 500 to 850 healthy bone marrow donors. At the time of sampling, all cohort members were nominally healthy, though unrecorded immune exposures were likely present. The donor was CMV seropositive and belonged to the group of 250 to 350 seropositive cohort members. A peripheral blood sample was provided by each donor, and peripheral blood mononuclear cells were used for TCR beta sequencing. Genomic DNA was extracted from the blood cell samples with the Qiagen DNeasy Blood Extraction Kit. Taken from the germline V gene, the CDR1 and CDR2 loops are SGHDT and YYEEEE. Ends trimmed: V by 5 bases, J by 3 bases; bases unmatched to a gene: 8. Reading from cysteine to phenylalanine, the CDR3 counts 15 amino acids. Only the CDR3 DNA is retained, 45 bases long and in frame from the first base.

Sample: PBMCs. Rearrangement joined TRBV5-6 to TRBJ2-1; the junction holds 7 bases that match TRBD1. The sequence was obtained from a male donor in good health and CMV-seropositive. The nucleotide sequence is given as TGTGCCAGCAGTGTGACAGGGATAAACTACAATGAGCAGTTCTTC. Translation gives CASSVTGINYNEQFF.